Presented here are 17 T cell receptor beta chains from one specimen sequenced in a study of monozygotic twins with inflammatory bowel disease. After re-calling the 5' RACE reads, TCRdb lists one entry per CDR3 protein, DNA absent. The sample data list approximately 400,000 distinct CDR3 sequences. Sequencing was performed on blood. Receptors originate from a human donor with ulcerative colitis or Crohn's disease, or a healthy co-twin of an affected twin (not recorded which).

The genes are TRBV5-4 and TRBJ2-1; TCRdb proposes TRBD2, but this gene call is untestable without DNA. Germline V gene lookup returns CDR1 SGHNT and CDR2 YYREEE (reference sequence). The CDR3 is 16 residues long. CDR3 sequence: CASSRGRTSGDNEQFF.

The CDR3 loop is CASSANGLDLSTQYF. J is TRBJ2-3 and V is TRBV9; TCRdb names TRBD2, which stays unverified in the absence of DNA. From germline, CDR1 is SGDLS and CDR2 YYNGEE. The CDR3 runs 15 residues.

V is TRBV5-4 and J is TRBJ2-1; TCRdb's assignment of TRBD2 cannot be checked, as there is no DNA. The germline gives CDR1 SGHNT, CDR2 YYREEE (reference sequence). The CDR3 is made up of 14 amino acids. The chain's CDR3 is CASSPTSGRDEQFF.

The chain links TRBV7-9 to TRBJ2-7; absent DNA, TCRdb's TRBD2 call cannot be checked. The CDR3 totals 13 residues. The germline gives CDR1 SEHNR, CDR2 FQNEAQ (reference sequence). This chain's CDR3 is CASSLAGGSEQYF.

The chain's CDR3 is CASSLLGLSEQFF. The J gene is TRBJ2-1, the V gene TRBV5-1; TCRdb returns TRBD2, unconfirmable since there is no DNA. In germline, CDR1 is SGHRS, CDR2 YFSETQ. CDR3 length: 13 residues. The full variable domain, completed using reference TRBV5-1 and TRBJ2-1, is KAGVTQTPRYLIKTRGQQVTLSCSPISGHRSVSWYQQTPGQGLQFLFEYFSETQRNKGNFPGRFSGRQFSNSRSEMNVSTLELGDSALYLCASSLLGLSEQFFGPGTRLTVL.

The CDR3 region is CAITIGAGTSSSGYTF. The chain joins TRBV10-3 to TRBJ1-2. Germline V CDR1 and CDR2: ENHRY, SYGVKD. The length of the CDR3 is 16 residues.

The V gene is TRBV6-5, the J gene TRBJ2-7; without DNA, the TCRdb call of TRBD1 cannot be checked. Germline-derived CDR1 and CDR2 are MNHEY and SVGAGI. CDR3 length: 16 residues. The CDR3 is CASSYRGGQGAREQYF.

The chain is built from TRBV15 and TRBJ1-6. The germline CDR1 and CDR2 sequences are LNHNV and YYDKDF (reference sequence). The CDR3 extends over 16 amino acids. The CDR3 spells CATSRDPGTARSPLHF.

CDR3 in amino acids: CASGQQNQPQHF. This chain joins TRBV28 and TRBJ1-5; TCRdb gives TRBD1 as the D gene, but with no DNA this cannot be confirmed. The CDR3 spans 12 residues. CDR1 and CDR2 from the germline V gene are MDHEN and SYDVKM.

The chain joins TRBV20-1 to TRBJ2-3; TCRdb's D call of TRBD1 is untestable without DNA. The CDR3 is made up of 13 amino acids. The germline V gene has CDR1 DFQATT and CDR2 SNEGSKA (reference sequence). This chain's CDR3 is CSASGGDTDTQYF.

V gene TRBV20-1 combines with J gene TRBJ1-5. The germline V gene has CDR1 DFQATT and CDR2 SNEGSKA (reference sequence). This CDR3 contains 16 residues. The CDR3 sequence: CSARDRTVYSNQPQHF.

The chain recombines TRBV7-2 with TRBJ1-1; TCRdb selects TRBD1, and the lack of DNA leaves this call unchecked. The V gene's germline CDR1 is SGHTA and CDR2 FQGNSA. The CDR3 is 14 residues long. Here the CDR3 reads CASRLGGAPPEAFF.

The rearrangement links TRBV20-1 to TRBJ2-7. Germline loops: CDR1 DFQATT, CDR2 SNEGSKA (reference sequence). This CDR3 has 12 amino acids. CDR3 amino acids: CSARDVIYEQYF.

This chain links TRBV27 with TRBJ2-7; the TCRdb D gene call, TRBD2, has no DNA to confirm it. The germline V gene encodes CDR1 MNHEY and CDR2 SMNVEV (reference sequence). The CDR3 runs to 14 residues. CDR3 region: CASSSSVAANEQYF.

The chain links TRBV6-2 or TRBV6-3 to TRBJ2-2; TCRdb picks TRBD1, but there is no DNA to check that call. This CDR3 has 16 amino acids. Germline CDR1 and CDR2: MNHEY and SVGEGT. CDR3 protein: CASSPHGGAVTGELFF.

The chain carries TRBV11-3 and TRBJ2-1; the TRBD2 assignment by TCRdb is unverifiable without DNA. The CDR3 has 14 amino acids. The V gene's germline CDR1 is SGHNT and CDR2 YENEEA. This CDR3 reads CASSPRRGSDEQFF.

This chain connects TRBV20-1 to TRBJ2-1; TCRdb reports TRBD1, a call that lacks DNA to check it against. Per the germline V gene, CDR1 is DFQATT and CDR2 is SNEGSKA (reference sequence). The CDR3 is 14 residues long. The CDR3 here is CSASPGGSYNEQFF.